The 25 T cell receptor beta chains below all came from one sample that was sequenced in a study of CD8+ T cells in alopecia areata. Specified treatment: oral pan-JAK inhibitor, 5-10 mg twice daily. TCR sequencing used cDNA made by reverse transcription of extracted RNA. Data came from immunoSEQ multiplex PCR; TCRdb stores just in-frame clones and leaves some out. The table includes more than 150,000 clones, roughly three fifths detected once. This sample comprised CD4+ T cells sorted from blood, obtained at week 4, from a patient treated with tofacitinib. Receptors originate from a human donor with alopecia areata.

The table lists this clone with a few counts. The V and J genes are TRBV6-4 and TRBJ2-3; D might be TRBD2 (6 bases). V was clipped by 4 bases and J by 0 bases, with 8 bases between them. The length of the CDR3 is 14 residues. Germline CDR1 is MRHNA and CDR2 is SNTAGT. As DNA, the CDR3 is TGTGCCAGCAGTGTTGGGACTAGCACAGATACGCAGTATTTT. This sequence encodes CASSVGTSTDTQYF.

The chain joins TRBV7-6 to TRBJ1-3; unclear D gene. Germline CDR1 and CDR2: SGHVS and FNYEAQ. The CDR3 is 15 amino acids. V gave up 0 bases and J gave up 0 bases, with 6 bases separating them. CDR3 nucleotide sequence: TGTGCCAGCAGCTTAGCGCGGAGCTCTGGAAACACCATATATTTT. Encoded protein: CASSLARSSGNTIYF.

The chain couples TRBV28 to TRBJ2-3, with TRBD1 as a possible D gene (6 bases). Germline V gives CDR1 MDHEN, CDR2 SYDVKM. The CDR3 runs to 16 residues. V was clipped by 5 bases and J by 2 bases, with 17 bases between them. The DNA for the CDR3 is TGTGCCAGCAGTGAGGGGGTGAGCGGCCCCACAGATACGCAGTATTTT. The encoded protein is CASSEGVSGPTDTQYF.

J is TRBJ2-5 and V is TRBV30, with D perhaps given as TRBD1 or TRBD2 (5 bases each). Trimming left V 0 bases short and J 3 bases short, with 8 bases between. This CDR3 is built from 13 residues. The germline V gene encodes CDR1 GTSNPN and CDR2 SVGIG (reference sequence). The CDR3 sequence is CAWSVLGEETQYF. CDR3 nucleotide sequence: TGTGCCTGGAGTGTACTAGGGGAAGAGACCCAGTACTTC.

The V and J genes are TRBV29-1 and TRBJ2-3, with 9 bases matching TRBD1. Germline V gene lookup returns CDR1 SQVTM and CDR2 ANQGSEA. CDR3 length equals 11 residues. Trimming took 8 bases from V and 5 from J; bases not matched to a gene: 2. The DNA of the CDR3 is TGCAGCTCGGACAGGGGAGATACGCAGTATTTT. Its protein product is CSSDRGDTQYF.

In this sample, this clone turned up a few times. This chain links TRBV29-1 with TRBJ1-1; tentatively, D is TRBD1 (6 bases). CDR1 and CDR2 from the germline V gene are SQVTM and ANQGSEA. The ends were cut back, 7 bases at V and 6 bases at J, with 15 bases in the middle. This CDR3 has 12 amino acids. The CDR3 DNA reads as TGCAGCGCTTCTAAAGGGGGGTCTGAAGCTTTCTTT. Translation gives CSASKGGSEAFF.

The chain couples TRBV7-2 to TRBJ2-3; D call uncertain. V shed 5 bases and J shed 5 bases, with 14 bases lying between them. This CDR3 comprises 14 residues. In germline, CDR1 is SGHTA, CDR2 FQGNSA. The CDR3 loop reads CASSLWTGEDTQYF. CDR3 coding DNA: TGTGCCAGCAGCCTTTGGACGGGCGAAGATACGCAGTATTTT. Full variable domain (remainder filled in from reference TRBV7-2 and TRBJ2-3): GAGVSQSPSNKVTEKGKDVELRCDPISGHTALYWYRQSLGQGLEFLIYFQGNSAPDKSGLPSDRFSAERTGGSVSTLTIQRTQQEDSAVYLCASSLWTGEDTQYFGPGTRLTVL.

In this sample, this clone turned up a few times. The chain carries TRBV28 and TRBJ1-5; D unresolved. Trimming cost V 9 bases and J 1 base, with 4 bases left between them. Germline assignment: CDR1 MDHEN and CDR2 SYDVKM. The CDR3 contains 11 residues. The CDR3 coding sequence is TGTGCCAGTCGGAGCAATCAGCCCCAGCATTTT. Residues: CASRSNQPQHF.

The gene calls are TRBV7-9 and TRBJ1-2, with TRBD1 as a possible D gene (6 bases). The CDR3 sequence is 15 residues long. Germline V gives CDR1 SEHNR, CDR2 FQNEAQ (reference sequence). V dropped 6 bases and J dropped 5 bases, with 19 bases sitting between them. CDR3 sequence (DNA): TGTGCCAGCAGGGCCTCTGGGGGCGCGCCATATGGCTACACCTTC. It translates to CASRASGGAPYGYTF.

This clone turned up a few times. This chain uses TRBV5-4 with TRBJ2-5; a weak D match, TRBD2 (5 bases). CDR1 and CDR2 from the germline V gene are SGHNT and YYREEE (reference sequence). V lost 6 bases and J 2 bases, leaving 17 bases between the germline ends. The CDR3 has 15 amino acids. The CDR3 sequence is CASTPKEGFQETQYF. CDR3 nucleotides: TGTGCCAGCACCCCGAAAGAGGGTTTTCAAGAGACCCAGTACTTC.

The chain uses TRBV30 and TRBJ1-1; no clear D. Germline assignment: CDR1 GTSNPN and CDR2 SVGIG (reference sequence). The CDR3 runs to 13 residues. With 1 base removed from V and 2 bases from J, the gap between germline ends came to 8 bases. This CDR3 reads CAWSGPYNTEAFF. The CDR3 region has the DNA TGTGCCTGGAGTGGACCCTATAACACTGAAGCTTTCTTT.

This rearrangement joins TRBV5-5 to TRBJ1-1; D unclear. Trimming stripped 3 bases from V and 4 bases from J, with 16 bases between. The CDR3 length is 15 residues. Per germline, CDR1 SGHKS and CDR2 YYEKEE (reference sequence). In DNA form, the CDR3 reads TGTGCCAGCAGCTACCAACCTGTGGGAGGCACTGAAGCTTTCTTT. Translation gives CASSYQPVGGTEAFF.

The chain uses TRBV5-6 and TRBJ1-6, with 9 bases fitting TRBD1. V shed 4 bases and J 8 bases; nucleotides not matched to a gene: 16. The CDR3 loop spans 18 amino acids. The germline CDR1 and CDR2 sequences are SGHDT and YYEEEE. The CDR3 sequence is CASSVTWDRELADSPLHF. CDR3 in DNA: TGTGCCAGCAGCGTTACTTGGGACAGGGAGCTAGCTGATTCACCCCTCCACTTT.

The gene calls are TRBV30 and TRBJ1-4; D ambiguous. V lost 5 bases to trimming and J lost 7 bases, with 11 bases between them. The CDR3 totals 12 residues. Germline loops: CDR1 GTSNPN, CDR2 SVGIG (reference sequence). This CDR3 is CAWRPWGEKLFF. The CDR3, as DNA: TGTGCCTGGCGGCCTTGGGGTGAAAAACTGTTTTTT. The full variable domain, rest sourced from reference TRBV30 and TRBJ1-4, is SQTIHQWPATLVQPVGSPLSLECTVEGTSNPNLYWYRQAAGRGLQLLFYSVGIGQISSEVPQNLSASRPQDRQFILSSKKLLLSDSGFYLCAWRPWGEKLFFGSGTQLSVL.

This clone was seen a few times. In nucleotides, the CDR3 is TGCGCCAGCAGCCGGACAGGGGGAGAGACCCAGTACTTC. Translation gives CASSRTGGETQYF. This rearrangement joins TRBV5-1 to TRBJ2-5, with 10 bases matching TRBD1. Germline V lookup: CDR1 SGHRS, CDR2 YFSETQ. Trimming removed 4 bases from V and 4 bases from J; junction bases left unmatched: 1. This CDR3 contains 13 residues.

Written as DNA, the CDR3 is TGTGCCACCCCCCACCGGGACAGGGAATATGGCTACACCTTC. This encodes CATPHRDREYGYTF. The chain has TRBV10-3 and TRBJ1-2, with 9 bases aligning to TRBD1. Germline-derived CDR1 and CDR2 are ENHRY and SYGVKD. The CDR3 has 14 residues. V trimming: 10 bases; J trimming: 5 bases; junction bases outside the gene matches: 11.

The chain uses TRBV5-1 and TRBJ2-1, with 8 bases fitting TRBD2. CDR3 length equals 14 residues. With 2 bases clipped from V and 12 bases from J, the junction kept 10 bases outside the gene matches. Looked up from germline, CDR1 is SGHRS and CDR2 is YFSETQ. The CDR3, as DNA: TGCGCCAGCAGCTTTGCACTAGCGGCCCAGGGGCAGTTCTTC. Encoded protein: CASSFALAAQGQFF.

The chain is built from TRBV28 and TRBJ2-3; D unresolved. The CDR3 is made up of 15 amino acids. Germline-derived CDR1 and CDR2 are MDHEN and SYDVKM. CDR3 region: CAVSAVGSGVDTQYF. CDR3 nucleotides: TGTGCTGTCTCCGCGGTGGGTAGTGGGGTAGATACGCAGTATTTT.

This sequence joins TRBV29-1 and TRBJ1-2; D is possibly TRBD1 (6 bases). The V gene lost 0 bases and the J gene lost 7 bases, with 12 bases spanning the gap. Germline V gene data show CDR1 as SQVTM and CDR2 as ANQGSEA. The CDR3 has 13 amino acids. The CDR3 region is CSVEEQQGPGYTF. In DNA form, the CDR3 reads TGCAGCGTTGAAGAACAACAGGGTCCTGGCTACACCTTC. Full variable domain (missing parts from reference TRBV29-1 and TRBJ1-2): SAVISQKPSRDICQRGTSLTIQCQVDSQVTMMFWYRQQPGQSLTLIATANQGSEATYESGFVIDKFPISRPNLTFSTLTVSNMSPEDSSIYLCSVEEQQGPGYTFGSGTRLTVV.

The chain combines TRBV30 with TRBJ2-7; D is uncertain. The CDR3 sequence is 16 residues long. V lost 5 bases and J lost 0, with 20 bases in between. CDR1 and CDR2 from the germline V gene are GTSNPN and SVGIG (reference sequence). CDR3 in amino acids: CAWDLKGELSSYEQYF. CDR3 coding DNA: TGTGCCTGGGATCTAAAGGGCGAACTAAGCTCCTACGAGCAGTACTTC.

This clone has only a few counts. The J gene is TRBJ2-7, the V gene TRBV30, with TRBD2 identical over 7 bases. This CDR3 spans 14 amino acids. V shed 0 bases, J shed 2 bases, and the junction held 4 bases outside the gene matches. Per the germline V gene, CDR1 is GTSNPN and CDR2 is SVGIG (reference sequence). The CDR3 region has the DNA TGTGCCTGGAGTGTAGGGACTACAGCCTACGAGCAGTACTTC. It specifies CAWSVGTTAYEQYF. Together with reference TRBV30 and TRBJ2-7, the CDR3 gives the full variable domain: SQTIHQWPATLVQPVGSPLSLECTVEGTSNPNLYWYRQAAGRGLQLLFYSVGIGQISSEVPQNLSASRPQDRQFILSSKKLLLSDSGFYLCAWSVGTTAYEQYFGPGTRLTVT.

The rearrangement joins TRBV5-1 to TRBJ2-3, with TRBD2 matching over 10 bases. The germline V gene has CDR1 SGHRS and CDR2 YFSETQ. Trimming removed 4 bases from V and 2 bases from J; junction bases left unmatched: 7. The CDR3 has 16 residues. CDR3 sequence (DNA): TGCGCCAGCAGCGGCGGGACTAGCGCCTACACAGATACGCAGTATTTT. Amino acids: CASSGGTSAYTDTQYF.

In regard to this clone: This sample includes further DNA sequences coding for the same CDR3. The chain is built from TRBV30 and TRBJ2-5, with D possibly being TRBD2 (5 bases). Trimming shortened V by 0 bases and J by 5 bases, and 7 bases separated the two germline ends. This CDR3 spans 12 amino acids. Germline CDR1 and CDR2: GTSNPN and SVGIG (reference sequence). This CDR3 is CAWSVGGETQYF. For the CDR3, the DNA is TGTGCCTGGAGTGTTGGCGGGGAGACCCAGTACTTC.

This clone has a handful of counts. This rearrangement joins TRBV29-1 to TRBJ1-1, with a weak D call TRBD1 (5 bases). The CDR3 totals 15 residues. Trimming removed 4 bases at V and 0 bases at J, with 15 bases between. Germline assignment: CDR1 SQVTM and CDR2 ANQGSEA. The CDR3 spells CSVVFRERVNTEAFF. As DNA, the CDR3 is TGCAGCGTTGTTTTCAGGGAGAGGGTGAACACTGAAGCTTTCTTT. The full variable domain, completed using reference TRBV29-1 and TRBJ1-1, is SAVISQKPSRDICQRGTSLTIQCQVDSQVTMMFWYRQQPGQSLTLIATANQGSEATYESGFVIDKFPISRPNLTFSTLTVSNMSPEDSSIYLCSVVFRERVNTEAFFGQGTRLTVV.

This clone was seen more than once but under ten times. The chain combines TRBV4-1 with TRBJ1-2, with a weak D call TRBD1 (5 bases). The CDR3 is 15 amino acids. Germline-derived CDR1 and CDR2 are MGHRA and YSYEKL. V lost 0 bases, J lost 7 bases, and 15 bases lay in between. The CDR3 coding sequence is TGCGCCAGCAGCCAAGATCGAACAGGCCCTGGTGGCTACACCTTC. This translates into CASSQDRTGPGGYTF.